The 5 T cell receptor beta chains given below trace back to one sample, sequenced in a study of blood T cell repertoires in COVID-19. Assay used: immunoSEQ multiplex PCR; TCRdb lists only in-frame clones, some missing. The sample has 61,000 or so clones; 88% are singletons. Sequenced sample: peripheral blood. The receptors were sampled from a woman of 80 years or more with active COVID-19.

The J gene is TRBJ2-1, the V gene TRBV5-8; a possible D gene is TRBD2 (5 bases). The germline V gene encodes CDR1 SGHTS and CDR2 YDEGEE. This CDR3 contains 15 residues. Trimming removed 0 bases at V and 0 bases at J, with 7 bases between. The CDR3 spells CASSLGESSYNEQFF. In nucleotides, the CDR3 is TGTGCCAGCAGCTTGGGGGAGAGCTCCTACAATGAGCAGTTCTTC.

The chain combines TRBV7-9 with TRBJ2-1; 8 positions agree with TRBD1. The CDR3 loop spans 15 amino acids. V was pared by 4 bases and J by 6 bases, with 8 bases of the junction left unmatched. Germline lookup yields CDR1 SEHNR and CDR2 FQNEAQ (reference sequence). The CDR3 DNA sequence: TGTGCCAGCAGCTGGGGCCAGGGGGCAGGCAATGAGCAGTTCTTC. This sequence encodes CASSWGQGAGNEQFF.

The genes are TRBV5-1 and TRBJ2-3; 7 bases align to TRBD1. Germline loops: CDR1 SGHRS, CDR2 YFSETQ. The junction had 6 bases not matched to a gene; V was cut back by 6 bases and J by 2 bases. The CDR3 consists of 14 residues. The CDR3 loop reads CASTPQGVTDTQYF. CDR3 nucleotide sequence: TGCGCCAGCACCCCGCAGGGGGTCACAGATACGCAGTATTTT.

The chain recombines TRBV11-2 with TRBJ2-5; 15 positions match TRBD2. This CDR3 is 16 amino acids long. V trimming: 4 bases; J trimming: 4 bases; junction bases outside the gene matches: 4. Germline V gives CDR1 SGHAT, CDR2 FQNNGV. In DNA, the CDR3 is TGTGCCAGCAGCTCGGGACTAGCGGGGGGTCTAGAGACCCAGTACTTC. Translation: CASSSGLAGGLETQYF.

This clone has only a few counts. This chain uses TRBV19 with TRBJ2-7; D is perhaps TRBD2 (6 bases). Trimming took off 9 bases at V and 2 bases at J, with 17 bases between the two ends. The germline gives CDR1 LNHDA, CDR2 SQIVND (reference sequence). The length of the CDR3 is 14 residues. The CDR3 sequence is CASSSRGRTYEQYF. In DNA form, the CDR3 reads TGTGCCAGCAGTTCCCGGGGGAGGACCTACGAGCAGTACTTC.